The 29 T cell receptor beta chains reported below all come from one sample, sequenced in a study of PD-1 blockade in classical Hodgkin lymphoma. Clones were sequenced by immunoSEQ multiplex PCR, and TCRdb holds only the in-frame ones, with some missing. Among 60,000 to 75,000 clones listed, roughly nine tenths were seen once. Patients all relapsed after autologous stem cell transplantation, and there was variation in brentuximab vedotin exposure. Sequencing was performed on peripheral blood mononuclear cells (PBMCs), taken at baseline. The receptors come from a human donor with classical Hodgkin lymphoma.

The gene calls are TRBV7-9 and TRBJ2-1, with D unclear. Germline lookup yields CDR1 SEHNR and CDR2 FQNEAQ (reference sequence). The V end was cut by 5 bases, the J end by 5 bases, with 16 bases between. The CDR3 is 15 amino acids. CDR3 nucleotide sequence: TGTGCCAGCAGCCCCTCTTCCCCGAAAAACAATGAGCAGTTCTTC. Amino acids: CASSPSSPKNNEQFF.

This rearrangement joins TRBV2 to TRBJ2-3; D is perhaps TRBD1 (6 bases). Trimming cost V 8 bases and J 4 bases, with 10 bases left between them. The CDR3 has 12 residues. Germline V lookup: CDR1 SNHLY, CDR2 FYNNEI. CDR3: CASYRVPDTQYF. The CDR3 DNA is TGTGCCAGCTACAGGGTGCCAGATACGCAGTATTTT.

This CDR3 reads CASPGTLRGYTF. In DNA form, the CDR3 reads TGTGCCAGCCCCGGGACACTGCGGGGCTACACCTTC. The genes are TRBV2 and TRBJ1-2; possibly TRBD1 for D (6 bases). The CDR3 has 12 residues. Trimming shortened V by 8 bases and J by 8 bases, and 15 bases separated the two germline ends. CDR1 and CDR2 (germline): SNHLY, FYNNEI.

The rearrangement uses TRBV7-2 and TRBJ2-7; no reliable D call. Germline lookup yields CDR1 SGHTA and CDR2 FQGNSA. The CDR3 extends over 12 amino acids. With 1 base removed from V and 3 bases from J, the gap between germline ends came to 4 bases. The CDR3 nucleotides read TGTGCCAGCAGCTTAGGGGTCTACGAGCAGTACTTC. Protein sequence: CASSLGVYEQYF.

The chain joins TRBV28 to TRBJ1-4; a possible D gene is TRBD1 (6 bases). The CDR3 extends over 14 amino acids. Germline CDR1 reads MDHEN; CDR2 reads SYDVKM. Trimming stripped 4 bases from V and 8 bases from J, with 14 bases between. Written as DNA, the CDR3 is TGTGCCAGCAGTTATCCGAGGGGGAGCGAAAAACTGTTTTTT. The encoded protein is CASSYPRGSEKLFF.

The rearrangement links TRBV5-5 to TRBJ1-5; D may be TRBD1 (5 bases). V was cut by 0 bases and J by 6 bases, with 10 bases left in between. Germline V gives CDR1 SGHKS, CDR2 YYEKEE (reference sequence). The CDR3 spans 14 residues. The CDR3 region is CASSLVREGQPQHF. CDR3 DNA: TGTGCCAGCAGCTTGGTCAGGGAGGGTCAGCCCCAGCATTTT. The full variable domain, its missing parts supplied by reference TRBV5-5 and TRBJ1-5, is DAGVTQSPTHLIKTRGQQVTLRCSPISGHKSVSWYQQVLGQGPQFIFQYYEKEERGRGNFPDRFSARQFPNYSSELNVNALLLGDSALYLCASSLVREGQPQHFGDGTRLSIL.

The chain is built from TRBV27 and TRBJ2-7; 9 bases line up with TRBD2. The germline V gene has CDR1 MNHEY and CDR2 SMNVEV (reference sequence). The CDR3 is 15 residues long. Trimming removed 3 bases from V and 0 bases from J; junction bases left unmatched: 3. The CDR3 DNA reads TGTGCCAGCAGTTTTGCGGGAGGGGACTCCTACGAGCAGTACTTC. Its translation is CASSFAGGDSYEQYF.

V usage is TRBV25-1 and J usage is TRBJ2-1, with 8 nucleotides matching TRBD2. V dropped 1 base and J dropped 8; count of bases not matched to a gene: 4. The V gene's germline CDR1 is MGHDK and CDR2 SYGVNS. The CDR3 is 14 residues long. CDR3 in amino acids: CASSESSGFHEQFF. The CDR3 DNA follows: TGTGCCAGCAGTGAATCTAGCGGGTTCCATGAGCAGTTCTTC.

The rearrangement uses TRBV4-1 and TRBJ2-7; no clear D. Germline loops: CDR1 MGHRA, CDR2 YSYEKL. V lost 0 bases to trimming and J lost 0 bases, with 18 bases between them. There are 18 residues in the CDR3. The CDR3 loop is CASSQDPSGSVSSYEQYF. CDR3 nucleotide sequence: TGCGCCAGCAGCCAAGATCCAAGTGGTTCCGTGAGCTCCTACGAGCAGTACTTC.

V usage is TRBV9 and J usage is TRBJ2-7; no definite D call. CDR3 length: 12 residues. The V end lost 2 bases, the J end lost 6 bases, and 9 bases lay between the germline ends. Germline lookup yields CDR1 SGDLS and CDR2 YYNGEE. CDR3 sequence (DNA): TGTGCCAGCAGCGTGGAAATGGGCGAGCAGTACTTC. It translates to CASSVEMGEQYF.

V usage is TRBV28 and J usage is TRBJ2-5; maybe TRBD2 (5 bases). This CDR3 region has 16 residues. Trimming cost V 2 bases and J 3 bases, with 16 bases left between them. Germline V lookup: CDR1 MDHEN, CDR2 SYDVKM. The CDR3 coding sequence is TGTGCCAGCAGTTTAACGGGGATTCCCCTCAAAGAGACCCAGTACTTC. It codes for CASSLTGIPLKETQYF.

The chain uses TRBV2 and TRBJ2-7; D gene unclear. The germline V gene encodes CDR1 SNHLY and CDR2 FYNNEI. Trimming shortened V by 6 bases and J by 2 bases, and 8 bases separated the two germline ends. The CDR3 runs 12 residues. CDR3 sequence: CASRDETYEQYF. The CDR3, as DNA: TGTGCCAGCAGGGACGAAACCTACGAGCAGTACTTC.

In regard to this clone: The same CDR3 arises from other DNA sequences in this sample as well. The chain uses TRBV29-1 and TRBJ2-3; 9 bases are shared with TRBD2. Germline V CDR1 and CDR2: SQVTM, ANQGSEA. The length of the CDR3 is 17 residues. The ends lost 4 bases at V and 6 bases at J; junction bases unmatched: 17. CDR3 protein: CSVVTFGAGGPRDTQYF. Here the CDR3 DNA reads TGCAGCGTTGTAACGTTTGGGGCGGGAGGGCCGAGGGATACGCAGTATTTT.

This clone was detected only a few times. The V call is TRBV18, the J call TRBJ1-1, with TRBD1 matching over 8 bases. Germline V lookup: CDR1 KGHSH, CDR2 LQKENI. The CDR3 is 14 amino acids. J lost 1 base, V lost 5 bases, and 3 bases had no gene match. This CDR3 reads CASSMDRANTEAFF. The CDR3 nucleotides read TGTGCCAGCTCAATGGACAGGGCGAACACTGAAGCTTTCTTT.

The chain carries TRBV28 and TRBJ2-7; tentative D call: TRBD1 (5 bases). This CDR3 has 15 amino acids. The V gene's germline CDR1 is MDHEN and CDR2 SYDVKM. Trimming took 6 bases from V and 1 from J, leaving 16 bases between them. CDR3 nucleotide sequence: TGTGCCAGCAGCCCGGACAAGGAGTTTTCCTACGAGCAGTACTTC. Encoded protein: CASSPDKEFSYEQYF. Combining the CDR3 with reference TRBV28 and TRBJ2-7 gives the whole variable domain DVKVTQSSRYLVKRTGEKVFLECVQDMDHENMFWYRQDPGLGLRLIYFSYDVKMKEKGDIPEGYSVSREKKERFSLILESASTNQTSMYLCASSPDKEFSYEQYFGPGTRLTVT.

The chain joins TRBV27 to TRBJ1-1; D call uncertain. CDR1 and CDR2 (germline): MNHEY, SMNVEV (reference sequence). The CDR3 totals 13 residues. V was shortened by 2 bases and J by 3 bases, with 7 bases between the two germline ends. CDR3 DNA sequence: TGTGCCAGCAGTTTAGGGGAAGACACTGAAGCTTTCTTT. Translated, it gives CASSLGEDTEAFF.

V gene TRBV29-1 combines with J gene TRBJ2-5; 7 bases fit TRBD1. The germline V gene encodes CDR1 SQVTM and CDR2 ANQGSEA. Trimming cost V 0 bases and J 5 bases; bases outside gene matches: 9. The CDR3 spans 15 residues. CDR3 sequence (DNA): TGCAGCGTTGAAGATCTCCACAGGGGATATGAGACCCAGTACTTC. Its translation is CSVEDLHRGYETQYF. Based on the CDR3 plus reference TRBV29-1 and TRBJ2-5, the full variable domain is SAVISQKPSRDICQRGTSLTIQCQVDSQVTMMFWYRQQPGQSLTLIATANQGSEATYESGFVIDKFPISRPNLTFSTLTVSNMSPEDSSIYLCSVEDLHRGYETQYFGPGTRLLVL.

The J gene is TRBJ2-1, the V gene TRBV27; TRBD2 aligns across 10 bases. The V gene end was trimmed by 4 bases and the J gene end by 6 bases; junction bases not matched to a gene: 6. The CDR3 is made up of 15 amino acids. The germline CDR1 and CDR2 sequences are MNHEY and SMNVEV (reference sequence). The CDR3 coding sequence is TGTGCCAGCAGTTCCTTTAGCGGGGGGACCAATGAGCAGTTCTTC. It is translated as CASSSFSGGTNEQFF.

The chain carries TRBV27 and TRBJ2-1; the D gene is possibly TRBD2 (6 bases). The germline V gene encodes CDR1 MNHEY and CDR2 SMNVEV (reference sequence). The CDR3 has 14 amino acids. V was cut by 8 bases and J by 8 bases, with 19 bases left in between. This chain's CDR3 is CASGPTSFLDEQFF. The CDR3 bases are TGTGCCAGCGGCCCTACTAGCTTTTTGGATGAGCAGTTCTTC.

The chain carries TRBV27 and TRBJ2-7, with D perhaps matching TRBD1 or TRBD2 (5 bases each). There are 13 residues in the CDR3. Germline V gene lookup returns CDR1 MNHEY and CDR2 SMNVEV (reference sequence). Trimming took 6 bases from V and 3 from J, leaving 12 bases between them. CDR3 sequence: CASSFGTDYEQYF. CDR3 DNA: TGTGCCAGCAGCTTCGGGACGGACTACGAGCAGTACTTC.

The chain joins TRBV6-6 to TRBJ2-3; possibly TRBD2 for D (6 bases). V dropped 1 base and J dropped 4 bases, with 12 bases sitting between them. Germline CDR1 reads MNHNY; CDR2 reads SVGAGI (reference sequence). This CDR3 contains 15 residues. The CDR3 coding sequence is TGTGCCAGCAGTTACTACGGAGAGCGGGCAGATACGCAGTATTTT. Translating gives CASSYYGERADTQYF.

CDR3 loop: CASSWGRGATQYF. CDR3 sequence (DNA): TGTGCCAGCAGTTGGGGTCGGGGAGCGACCCAGTACTTC. This chain connects TRBV27 to TRBJ2-5; perhaps TRBD2 as D (5 bases). The CDR3 is 13 residues long. Trimming stripped 4 bases from V and 7 bases from J, with 13 bases between. Germline CDR1 MNHEY, CDR2 SMNVEV (reference sequence).

This rearrangement joins TRBV18 to TRBJ1-1, with TRBD1 as a possible D gene (6 bases). The germline V gene encodes CDR1 KGHSH and CDR2 LQKENI. The V and J ends lost 1 base and 1 base respectively, with 10 bases between them. This CDR3 is built from 15 residues. CDR3 amino acids: CASSPQQGWNTEAFF. The CDR3 DNA is TGTGCCAGCTCACCACAACAGGGCTGGAACACTGAAGCTTTCTTT. Variable domain in full (rest from reference TRBV18 and TRBJ1-1): NAGVMQNPRHLVRRRGQEARLRCSPMKGHSHVYWYRQLPEEGLKFMVYLQKENIIDESGMPKERFSAEFPKEGPSILRIQQVVRGDSAAYFCASSPQQGWNTEAFFGQGTRLTVV.

The gene calls are TRBV7-2 and TRBJ2-1; tentative D call: TRBD1 (6 bases). CDR1 is SGHTA and CDR2 is FQGNSA in the germline V gene. CDR3 length equals 14 residues. The V end lost 0 bases, the J end lost 8 bases, and 11 bases lay between the germline ends. The CDR3 protein is CASSLARDTYEQFF. The CDR3 DNA follows: TGTGCCAGCAGCTTAGCACGGGACACTTATGAGCAGTTCTTC.

V and J are TRBV19 and TRBJ1-5, with D perhaps TRBD1 (6 bases). This CDR3 is 15 amino acids long. V shed 0 bases and J shed 4 bases, with 10 bases lying between them. Germline V lookup: CDR1 LNHDA, CDR2 SQIVND (reference sequence). CDR3 sequence: CASSIERTDNQPQHF. CDR3 sequence (DNA): TGTGCCAGTAGTATAGAGCGGACAGATAATCAGCCCCAGCATTTT.

The chain couples TRBV9 to TRBJ2-3, with D possibly called TRBD1 or TRBD2 (6 bases each). The CDR3 has 16 amino acids. The V and J ends lost 5 bases and 2 bases respectively, with 18 bases between them. Looked up from germline, CDR1 is SGDLS and CDR2 is YYNGEE. This chain's CDR3 is CASSQEGGPDTDTQYF. CDR3 DNA sequence: TGTGCCAGCAGTCAAGAGGGGGGACCCGACACAGATACGCAGTATTTT.

V and J are TRBV19 and TRBJ1-5; possibly TRBD1 for D (6 bases). Germline loops: CDR1 LNHDA, CDR2 SQIVND (reference sequence). Trimming shortened V by 7 bases and J by 0 bases, and 7 bases separated the two germline ends. This CDR3 has 13 amino acids. CDR3 in amino acids: CASNRASNQPQHF. CDR3 coding DNA: TGTGCCAGTAACAGGGCTAGCAATCAGCCCCAGCATTTT. Full variable domain (missing parts from reference TRBV19 and TRBJ1-5): DGGITQSPKYLFRKEGQNVTLSCEQNLNHDAMYWYRQDPGQGLRLIYYSQIVNDFQKGDIAEGYSVSREKKESFPLTVTSAQKNPTAFYLCASNRASNQPQHFGDGTRLSIL.

J is TRBJ1-2 and V is TRBV19; D ambiguous. The CDR3 extends over 16 amino acids. The V and J ends lost 5 bases and 7 bases respectively, with 23 bases between them. The germline CDR1 and CDR2 sequences are LNHDA and SQIVND (reference sequence). For the CDR3, the DNA is TGTGCCAGTAGTCCAGACCCCGACGCGCCCGATCCTGGCTACACCTTC. As protein: CASSPDPDAPDPGYTF.

V gene TRBV5-1 combines with J gene TRBJ2-1; D is undetermined. The CDR3 extends over 15 amino acids. From germline, CDR1 is SGHRS and CDR2 YFSETQ. The V end lost 0 bases, the J end lost 5 bases, and 12 bases lay between the germline ends. In DNA form, the CDR3 reads TGCGCCAGCAGCTTGGGGGTAAATCGGGACAATGAGCAGTTCTTC. Translating gives CASSLGVNRDNEQFF. Full variable domain (outside the CDR3, taken from reference TRBV5-1 and TRBJ2-1): KAGVTQTPRYLIKTRGQQVTLSCSPISGHRSVSWYQQTPGQGLQFLFEYFSETQRNKGNFPGRFSGRQFSNSRSEMNVSTLELGDSALYLCASSLGVNRDNEQFFGPGTRLTVL.